Only a few counts were recorded for the clone carrying this T cell receptor beta chain. The target antigen is unknown. V was clipped by 6 bases and J by 8 bases, with 13 bases between them. The germline CDR1 and CDR2 sequences are DFQATT and SNEGSKA (reference sequence). CDR3 length: 12 amino acids. The record originates from a study of spatial heterogeneity in lung cancer. Study summary: PBMC samples from follow-up, when available, were sequenced at a median of around 23 months post-resection.

Overall study results and limits: Blood showed ubiquitous tumor TCRs more often at resection than at routine follow-up.

TCRdb fed the 5' RACE reads into MiXCR, producing one record per CDR3 protein. Of 23,000 or so distinct CDR3 sequences detected, about a tenth appear once; the ten largest clones hold about a fifth. Sample time point: blood at routine non-recurrence follow-up after resection. Unsorted samples of tumor, nontumor lung or frozen PBMC had their whole RNA sequenced. The sequenced sample was PBMCs, obtained at follow-up. The chain joins TRBV20-1 to TRBJ1-4, with D uncertain. The clonotype was recovered from a male donor with early-stage non-small cell lung cancer. The CDR3 DNA sequence: TGCAGTGCGGAGAAGACTGAAGAAAAACTGTTTTTT. Translated: CSAEKTEEKLFF.